Following are 25 T cell receptor beta chains from one sample sequenced in a study of blood T cell repertoires in COVID-19. The assay was immunoSEQ multiplex PCR, and TCRdb's table has in-frame clones only and misses some. The sample has 200,000 to 250,000 clones, roughly 80% seen once; the top ten hold 6.5% to 9%. The sample comprised peripheral blood. These receptor sequences come from an elderly woman with COVID-19, enrolled during active disease.

This sequence joins TRBV6-5 and TRBJ2-7, with no clear D. Germline V gives CDR1 MNHEY, CDR2 SVGAGI. V lost 5 bases and J lost 2, with 10 bases in between. CDR3 length: 13 residues. In DNA, the CDR3 is TGTGCCAGCAGTCCCCAGGTACCCTACGAGCAGTACTTC. Translation: CASSPQVPYEQYF.

The chain links TRBV29-1 to TRBJ2-5, with a possible D match to TRBD1 (5 bases). Between the trimmed V and J ends, which lost 7 bases and 4 bases, there was a span of 13 bases. The CDR3 consists of 12 residues. Germline V lookup: CDR1 SQVTM, CDR2 ANQGSEA. The DNA for the CDR3 is TGCAGCGGCGGATCTAGGGGAGAGACCCAGTACTTC. Translated: CSGGSRGETQYF.

This clone appeared once. This rearrangement joins TRBV5-1 to TRBJ1-5; the D gene is possibly TRBD1 (5 bases). V dropped 4 bases and J dropped 6 bases, with 20 bases sitting between them. The CDR3 has 16 amino acids. The germline V gene has CDR1 SGHRS and CDR2 YFSETQ. The CDR3 bases are TGCGCCAGCAGCCTGGGTGACAGCCTGACGAGTCAGCCCCAGCATTTT. Residues: CASSLGDSLTSQPQHF.

For this clone: This sample also contains other DNA sequences that code for the same CDR3. The V and J genes are TRBV18 and TRBJ2-5; no clear D gene. CDR1 is KGHSH and CDR2 is LQKENI in the germline V gene. The length of the CDR3 is 11 residues. The V end lost 3 bases, the J end lost 5 bases, and 4 bases lay between the germline ends. CDR3 coding DNA: TGTGCCAGCTCACCCGGGGAGACCCAGTACTTC. This encodes CASSPGETQYF.

This chain joins TRBV10-3 and TRBJ2-3; 11 bases align to TRBD2. Germline values: CDR1 ENHRY, CDR2 SYGVKD. J was trimmed by 2 bases and V by 5 bases; bases with no gene match: 3. This CDR3 region has 15 residues. The CDR3 is CAISSSGGFTDTQYF. The CDR3 DNA sequence: TGTGCCATCAGTTCTAGCGGGGGGTTCACAGATACGCAGTATTTT.

The V gene is TRBV19, the J gene TRBJ1-2; D may be TRBD1 (6 bases). V lost 2 bases and J 4 bases, leaving 8 bases between the germline ends. The germline V gene encodes CDR1 LNHDA and CDR2 SQIVND (reference sequence). The CDR3 extends over 13 amino acids. CDR3 nucleotide sequence: TGTGCCAGTAGTATATTAGGGGGCTATGGCTACACCTTC. Its protein product is CASSILGGYGYTF.

V and J are TRBV30 and TRBJ2-7; possibly TRBD1 for D (6 bases). This CDR3 comprises 14 residues. V lost 3 bases to trimming and J lost 2 bases, with 14 bases between them. The germline CDR1 and CDR2 sequences are GTSNPN and SVGIG (reference sequence). The CDR3 loop is CAWRPRGYPYEQYF. Here the CDR3 DNA reads TGTGCCTGGAGACCAAGGGGGTACCCCTACGAGCAGTACTTC. The full variable domain, with the rest looked up from reference TRBV30 and TRBJ2-7, is SQTIHQWPATLVQPVGSPLSLECTVEGTSNPNLYWYRQAAGRGLQLLFYSVGIGQISSEVPQNLSASRPQDRQFILSSKKLLLSDSGFYLCAWRPRGYPYEQYFGPGTRLTVT.

The chain joins TRBV19 to TRBJ1-2; 11 nucleotides line up with TRBD1. Trimming took 7 bases from V and 4 from J; bases not matched to a gene: 8. CDR3 length: 15 residues. Germline-derived CDR1 and CDR2 are LNHDA and SQIVND (reference sequence). This CDR3 reads CASTHGQGAIYGYTF. The DNA for the CDR3 is TGTGCCAGTACCCACGGACAGGGGGCGATCTATGGCTACACCTTC.

The chain joins TRBV18 to TRBJ2-1, with 8 nucleotides matching TRBD2. J lost 4 bases, V lost 5 bases, and 13 bases had no gene match. CDR3 length: 17 amino acids. CDR1 KGHSH and CDR2 LQKENI come from the germline V gene. The chain's CDR3 is CASSSLSGGGWYNEQFF. The CDR3 DNA reads as TGTGCCAGCTCATCCCTAAGTGGCGGGGGGTGGTACAATGAGCAGTTCTTC.

This sequence joins TRBV18 and TRBJ2-2; D is ambiguous. This CDR3 is built from 15 residues. Deletions cut 1 base from V and 1 base from J, with 7 bases between. Germline CDR1 reads KGHSH; CDR2 reads LQKENI. The CDR3 DNA follows: TGTGCCAGCTCACCACGCCAACAGAACACCGGGGAGCTGTTTTTT. This codes for CASSPRQQNTGELFF.

The chain links TRBV12-3 or TRBV12-4 to TRBJ1-4; TRBD1 matches at 7 bases. CDR3 length: 13 amino acids. With 6 bases clipped from V and 7 bases from J, the junction kept 5 bases outside the gene matches. The CDR3 nucleotides are TGTGCCAGCAGCGGGACAGCGCGTGAAAAACTGTTTTTT. It encodes CASSGTAREKLFF.

The J gene is TRBJ1-2, the V gene TRBV4-1; 9 nucleotides agree with TRBD1. Germline trimming cut 1 base from V and 2 bases from J; bases unmatched to any gene: 5. Germline V gives CDR1 MGHRA, CDR2 YSYEKL. The CDR3 contains 16 residues. The CDR3 reads CASSQAGTGTNYGYTF. The CDR3 region has the DNA TGCGCCAGCAGCCAAGCCGGGACAGGGACCAACTATGGCTACACCTTC.

The rearrangement links TRBV4-1 to TRBJ1-1; D is perhaps TRBD1 (5 bases). The germline CDR1 and CDR2 sequences are MGHRA and YSYEKL. The CDR3 sequence is 14 residues long. The germline V and J ends were trimmed by 1 base and 3 bases, with 9 bases remaining between them. The CDR3 spells CASSQVRDYTEAFF. The CDR3 nucleotides read TGCGCCAGCAGCCAAGTCCGGGACTACACTGAAGCTTTCTTT.

V and J are TRBV19 and TRBJ1-5, with 7 nucleotides matching TRBD1. The V gene's germline CDR1 is LNHDA and CDR2 SQIVND (reference sequence). This CDR3 is built from 17 residues. J was trimmed by 6 bases and V by 2 bases; bases with no gene match: 13. The CDR3 coding sequence is TGTGCCAGTAGTATACTTTTTACCGGGACAGAGGGTCAGCCCCAGCATTTT. It encodes CASSILFTGTEGQPQHF.

The chain has TRBV6-5 and TRBJ1-4; D possibly corresponds to TRBD1 (5 bases). Germline V gene sequence: CDR1 MNHEY, CDR2 SVGAGI. This CDR3 spans 13 amino acids. With 2 bases removed from V and 6 bases from J, the gap between germline ends came to 7 bases. The CDR3 region has the DNA TGTGCCAGCAGTTACGGGGGGGATGAAAAACTGTTTTTT. Translating it yields CASSYGGDEKLFF.

This clone was seen only once. This chain uses TRBV29-1 with TRBJ1-2; D is uncertain. From germline, CDR1 is SQVTM and CDR2 ANQGSEA. The CDR3 is 15 amino acids. The V and J ends lost 5 bases and 0 bases respectively, with 16 bases between them. CDR3 nucleotide sequence: TGCAGCGTTCCTGGGCTCGGGAGGTCTAACTATGGCTACACCTTC. The encoded protein is CSVPGLGRSNYGYTF.

This sequence joins TRBV5-4 and TRBJ2-5; D not resolved. CDR3 size: 13 residues. Germline loops: CDR1 SGHNT, CDR2 YYREEE (reference sequence). Trimming cost V 4 bases and J 7 bases, with 14 bases left between them. The chain's CDR3 is CASSADRMGTQYF. CDR3 bases: TGTGCCAGCAGCGCGGATCGGATGGGGACCCAGTACTTC.

V is TRBV7-9 and J is TRBJ1-6, with D hard to call. Germline V gene lookup returns CDR1 SEHNR and CDR2 FQNEAQ (reference sequence). The CDR3 has 15 amino acids. The V end was cut by 5 bases, the J end by 0 bases, with 8 bases between. CDR3 nucleotides: TGTGCCAGCAGCCCCCCAGGCTCCTATAATTCACCCCTCCACTTT. Its translation is CASSPPGSYNSPLHF.

The rearrangement uses TRBV5-6 and TRBJ1-6; tentatively, D is TRBD1 (5 bases). The CDR3 runs 14 residues. CDR1 is SGHDT and CDR2 is YYEEEE in the germline V gene. V was clipped by 0 bases and J by 9 bases, with 10 bases between them. The CDR3 region is CASSLGQSGSPLHF. CDR3 bases: TGTGCCAGCAGCTTGGGACAGTCGGGTTCACCCCTCCACTTT.

This chain connects TRBV18 to TRBJ1-4; 11 bases map to TRBD1. CDR1 is KGHSH and CDR2 is LQKENI in the germline V gene. This CDR3 comprises 16 residues. J lost 6 bases, V lost 6 bases, and 9 bases had no gene match. CDR3 DNA sequence: TGTGCCAGCTCCCTCGTAAGGGGACAGGGGGATGAAAAACTGTTTTTT. It translates to CASSLVRGQGDEKLFF.

V usage is TRBV10-2 and J usage is TRBJ2-1; D might be TRBD2 (5 bases). The CDR3 runs to 14 residues. The V and J ends lost 5 bases and 4 bases respectively, with 12 bases between them. The germline V gene encodes CDR1 WSHSY and CDR2 SAAADI. The CDR3 DNA reads TGCGCCAGCAGTTCCGGGATAATTTACAATGAGCAGTTCTTC. Protein product: CASSSGIIYNEQFF.

The CDR3 coding sequence is TGTGCCAGCAGCCCACCGGGACTACGAACAACCGGGGAGCTGTTTTTT. It specifies CASSPPGLRTTGELFF. The chain links TRBV5-4 to TRBJ2-2; the match to TRBD2 covers 7 bases. Germline V gene sequence: CDR1 SGHNT, CDR2 YYREEE (reference sequence). The V segment lost 4 bases and the J segment 5 bases; nucleotides outside the gene matches: 11. This CDR3 is 16 amino acids long.

The rearrangement joins TRBV25-1 to TRBJ1-4, with D possibly TRBD1 on 5 matching bases. This CDR3 contains 13 residues. Trimming cost V 4 bases and J 5 bases, with 8 bases left between them. The germline gives CDR1 MGHDK, CDR2 SYGVNS. DNA for the CDR3: TGTGCCAGCAGTGTGGCAGGGAATGAAAAACTGTTTTTT. It specifies CASSVAGNEKLFF.

The chain carries TRBV7-2 and TRBJ2-1; D possibly corresponds to TRBD2 (6 bases). V was shortened by 0 bases and J by 3 bases, with 12 bases between the two germline ends. The germline V gene encodes CDR1 SGHTA and CDR2 FQGNSA. CDR3 length: 16 residues. CDR3 nucleotides: TGTGCCAGCAGCTTAGCGCCAGGGAGGCGCTACAATGAGCAGTTCTTC. It is translated as CASSLAPGRRYNEQFF.

This clone appeared a few times. The chain employs TRBV11-3 and TRBJ2-1; TRBD2 is a possible D gene (6 bases). Trimming shortened V by 6 bases and J by 3 bases, and 15 bases separated the two germline ends. This CDR3 region has 15 residues. Germline V CDR1 and CDR2: SGHNT, YENEEA. The CDR3 nucleotides are TGTGCCAGCAGTGTGGGGGGACTGCTCTACAATGAGCAGTTCTTC. Its protein is CASSVGGLLYNEQFF.